This is a list of T cell receptor beta chains from one sample in a study of blood T cell repertoires in COVID-19. The data were produced by immunoSEQ multiplex PCR, yet TCRdb's version contains in-frame clones alone and is incomplete. The sample consists of around 170,000 clones, about 84% of them appearing once. Sequenced input: PBMCs or T cells enriched from blood (not recorded which). The receptor source for this set is a woman aged 30 to 39 who had recovered from COVID-19. CDR3s include the opening cysteine and the closing phenylalanine or tryptophan. The D gene is left open where the match is weak. Not all rows give a size; the values are once, few, many and, for expanded clones, a class.

v_call	j_call	clone_size	d_call	cdr3_aa	cdr3_nt
TRBV2	TRBJ1-1	-	-	CASSEGSSNTEAFF	TGTGCCAGCAGTGAGGGGAGCTCCAACACTGAAGCTTTCTTT
TRBV27	TRBJ2-7	-	-	CASSLRQSHYEQYF	TGTGCCAGCAGTTTACGACAGTCTCACTACGAGCAGTACTTC
TRBV11-2	TRBJ1-5	once	-	CASSLAGQTYSNQPQHF	TGTGCCAGCAGCTTAGCAGGGCAAACTTATAGCAATCAGCCCCAGCATTTT
TRBV5-1	TRBJ2-7	-	-	CASSSTTDGANEQYF	TGCGCCAGCAGCTCTACTACCGACGGCGCGAACGAGCAGTACTTC
TRBV30	TRBJ2-3	-	TRBD2	CAWLAGGYPDTQYF	TGTGCCTGGTTAGCGGGAGGGTACCCAGATACGCAGTATTTT
TRBV25-1	TRBJ2-7	-	TRBD1	CASSESGQGTYEQYF	TGTGCCAGCAGTGAATCGGGACAGGGGACCTACGAGCAGTACTTC
TRBV20-1	TRBJ2-5	-	-	CSASLPGETQYF	TGCAGTGCTAGTCTACCGGGGGAGACCCAGTACTTC
TRBV19	TRBJ1-2	-	-	CASSIPGVNYGYTF	TGTGCCAGTAGTATCCCAGGGGTGAACTATGGCTACACCTTC
TRBV11-3	TRBJ2-5	-	TRBD2	CASSIPGLAGGQETQYF	TGTGCCAGCAGCATCCCGGGACTAGCGGGAGGGCAAGAGACCCAGTACTTC
TRBV21-1	TRBJ2-5	-	-	CASSKDAGYCVPETQYF	TGTGCCAGCAGCAAAGATGCGGGGTACTGTGTCCCCGAGACCCAGTACTTC
TRBV5-4	TRBJ1-2	-	-	CASSLLDRRMGYTF	TGTGCCAGCAGCTTGTTAGACAGGAGGATGGGCTACACCTTC
TRBV11-2	TRBJ2-6	-	TRBD1	CASSGGTGGAGGANVLTF	TGTGCCAGCAGCGGAGGGACAGGGGGCGCCGGGGGGGCCAACGTCCTGACTTTC
TRBV28	TRBJ2-2	-	TRBD1	CASAPTGTVGTGELFF	TGTGCCAGCGCCCCCACCGGGACAGTAGGAACCGGGGAGCTGTTTTTT
TRBV24-1	TRBJ2-3	-	-	CATSISSTDTQYF	TGTGCCACATCTATTTCCAGCACAGATACGCAGTATTTT
TRBV7-2	TRBJ1-2	-	-	CASSLGGRLPSF	TGTGCCAGCAGCTTGGGAGGACGGCTACCATCCTTC
TRBV15	TRBJ1-5	-	-	CATSRDLMAGNQPQHF	TGTGCCACCAGCAGAGATCTTATGGCGGGAAATCAGCCCCAGCATTTT
TRBV5-1	TRBJ2-1	-	TRBD1	CASSGTDSSYNEQFF	TGCGCCAGCAGCGGGACAGATAGCTCCTACAATGAGCAGTTCTTC
TRBV10-2	TRBJ2-7	-	-	CASSEPYRVEGEYF	TGCGCCAGCAGTGAGCCCTACCGGGTCGAGGGGGAGTACTTC
TRBV24-1	TRBJ1-3	-	-	CATSRELNTIYF	TGTGCCACCAGTAGAGAGTTAAACACCATATATTTT
TRBV7-6	TRBJ2-5	-	TRBD2	CASSLLAGGNNKETQYF	TGTGCCAGCAGCCTACTAGCGGGAGGGAACAATAAAGAGACCCAGTACTTC
TRBV7-9	TRBJ2-3	-	-	CASSLVGERTDTQYF	TGTGCCAGCAGCTTAGTAGGGGAAAGGACAGATACGCAGTATTTT
TRBV10-3	TRBJ2-1	-	-	CAISGSYNEQFF	TGTGCCATCAGTGGTTCATACAATGAGCAGTTCTTC
TRBV7-2	TRBJ1-2	-	-	CASSLVTGKGYTF	TGTGCCAGCAGCTTAGTAACAGGGAAAGGCTACACCTTC
TRBV28	TRBJ1-2	-	TRBD1	CASTAQGAWGYTF	TGTGCCAGCACCGCCCAGGGGGCGTGGGGCTACACCTTC